One sample yielded the 19 T cell receptor beta chains listed below, sequenced in a study of blood T cell repertoires in COVID-19. Generated by immunoSEQ multiplex PCR, the TCRdb table keeps only in-frame clones and is missing some. The data show under 200,000 clones, around 85% seen once. Material for sequencing was peripheral blood. The receptors originated from a man aged 55 to 70 who had recovered from COVID-19.

The table lists this clone with a count of one. This sequence joins TRBV7-6 and TRBJ2-3; D is unclear. CDR1 and CDR2 (germline): SGHVS, FNYEAQ. CDR3 length: 14 amino acids. Between the trimmed V and J ends, which lost 1 base and 2 bases, there was a span of 7 bases. CDR3 loop: CASSLEQPTDTQYF. The CDR3 DNA reads as TGTGCCAGCAGCTTAGAACAGCCCACAGATACGCAGTATTTT.

The CDR3 DNA sequence: TGTGCCAGCAGTTTATTGACGGGACAGGGGGCTTCGGGGGAGCTGTTTTTT. It encodes CASSLLTGQGASGELFF. The gene calls are TRBV28 and TRBJ2-2; 12 nucleotides align to TRBD1. The V gene end was trimmed by 1 base and the J gene end by 8 bases; junction bases not matched to a gene: 8. Germline V gives CDR1 MDHEN, CDR2 SYDVKM. The CDR3 length is 17 residues.

This clone was detected once. The gene calls are TRBV7-9 and TRBJ1-4; 9 bases line up with TRBD1. V gave up 1 base and J gave up 2 bases; unmatched junction bases: 5. This CDR3 region has 17 residues. CDR1 SEHNR and CDR2 FQNEAQ come from the germline V gene (reference sequence). CDR3 nucleotides: TGTGCCAGCAGCTTAGGTACAGGGGGCCGCACTAATGAAAAACTGTTTTTT. Its translation: CASSLGTGGRTNEKLFF.

The gene calls are TRBV29-1 and TRBJ2-1; D is ambiguous. The germline V gene encodes CDR1 SQVTM and CDR2 ANQGSEA. This CDR3 region has 14 residues. V was trimmed by 7 bases and J by 5 bases, leaving 18 bases between them. CDR3 in amino acids: CSALGSGSHNEQFF. Written as DNA, the CDR3 is TGCAGCGCTTTAGGATCAGGTTCTCACAATGAGCAGTTCTTC.

Concerning this clone: Its ends do not fully match the called genes, so a read error is possible. V is TRBV6-5 and J is TRBJ1-5, with TRBD1 matching 7 bases. Germline loops: CDR1 MNHEY, CDR2 SVGAGI. The CDR3 loop spans 15 amino acids. The CDR3 bases are TGTGCCAGCAACTTATCCGGACAGGTGGATCAGACCCAGCATTTT. It yields the protein CASNLSGQVDQTQHF.

The V and J genes are TRBV18 and TRBJ2-7; D might be TRBD2 (5 bases). Trimming removed 3 bases at V and 2 bases at J, with 8 bases between. CDR3 length: 13 amino acids. Germline V gene sequence: CDR1 KGHSH, CDR2 LQKENI. The CDR3 bases are TGTGCCAGCTCACCGACGGGAACCTACGAGCAGTACTTC. Encoded protein: CASSPTGTYEQYF.

The rearrangement links TRBV7-2 to TRBJ1-2; weak D call: TRBD1 (6 bases). The V gene's germline CDR1 is SGHTA and CDR2 FQGNSA. With 1 base removed from V and 7 bases from J, the gap between germline ends came to 10 bases. The CDR3 runs 13 residues. The CDR3 DNA reads as TGTGCCAGCAGCTTAGGCGGGGGCTTTGGCTACACCTTC. Translating it yields CASSLGGGFGYTF.

A note on this clone: Other DNA sequences in the sample encode the same CDR3. This sequence joins TRBV9 and TRBJ2-7; possible D gene TRBD1, 6 bases. The CDR3 totals 14 residues. Trimming shortened V by 0 bases and J by 4 bases, and 11 bases separated the two germline ends. CDR1 and CDR2 from the germline V gene are SGDLS and YYNGEE. The CDR3 DNA reads as TGTGCCAGCAGCGTAGGGGGGCAGGGGTACGAGCAGTACTTC. It encodes CASSVGGQGYEQYF.

This clone was picked up a small number of times. J is TRBJ1-2 and V is TRBV5-6; no clear D. The CDR3 loop spans 13 amino acids. CDR1 is SGHDT and CDR2 is YYEEEE in the germline V gene. Trimming stripped 5 bases from V and 8 bases from J, with 16 bases between. The CDR3 nucleotides read TGTGCCAGCAGTCCCGGGGAACGTCGCGGCTACACCTTC. As protein: CASSPGERRGYTF. Together with reference TRBV5-6 and TRBJ1-2, the CDR3 gives the full variable domain: DAGVTQSPTHLIKTRGQQVTLRCSPKSGHDTVSWYQQALGQGPQFIFQYYEEEERQRGNFPDRFSGHQFPNYSSELNVNALLLGDSALYLCASSPGERRGYTFGSGTRLTVV.

This clone was counted only a few times. The gene calls are TRBV5-8 and TRBJ1-1, with a tentative D call TRBD1 (5 bases). Germline V gene data show CDR1 as SGHTS and CDR2 as YDEGEE. V was pared by 0 bases and J by 4 bases, with 10 bases between. CDR3 size: 14 residues. This CDR3 is CASSLAGRATEAFF. The DNA of the CDR3 is TGTGCCAGCAGCTTGGCGGGCAGGGCCACTGAAGCTTTCTTT.

The chain links TRBV19 to TRBJ1-4; 8 nucleotides line up with TRBD1. Germline V gene data show CDR1 as LNHDA and CDR2 as SQIVND (reference sequence). The CDR3 runs to 15 residues. V was pared by 2 bases and J by 8 bases, with 7 bases of the junction left unmatched. CDR3 sequence (DNA): TGTGCCAGTAGTATAACCCAGGGGGCCGAAGAAAAACTGTTTTTT. This encodes CASSITQGAEEKLFF.

This chain connects TRBV15 to TRBJ1-2; 9 bases are a match to TRBD1. This CDR3 comprises 16 residues. Trimming cost V 1 base and J 4 bases; bases outside gene matches: 7. Germline V gives CDR1 LNHNV, CDR2 YYDKDF (reference sequence). This CDR3 reads CATSRGGTGRSYGYTF. DNA of the CDR3: TGTGCCACCAGCAGAGGGGGGACAGGGAGGAGCTATGGCTACACCTTC.

The rearrangement uses TRBV7-2 and TRBJ2-1; D not certain. The CDR3 consists of 12 residues. Trimming left V 3 bases short and J 9 bases short, with 9 bases between. In germline, CDR1 is SGHTA, CDR2 FQGNSA. CDR3 protein: CASSFIPSEQFF. DNA of the CDR3: TGTGCCAGCAGCTTTATCCCCTCTGAGCAGTTCTTC.

This clone was seen just once. The genes are TRBV24-1 and TRBJ2-3, with D possibly being TRBD2 (6 bases). Trimming cost V 3 bases and J 2 bases, with 17 bases left between them. Germline-derived CDR1 and CDR2 are KGHDR and SFDVKD. The CDR3 is made up of 17 amino acids. CDR3 loop: CATSDPIHGGHTDTQYF. The CDR3 coding sequence is TGTGCCACCAGTGATCCCATTCACGGGGGTCACACAGATACGCAGTATTTT.

The chain is built from TRBV7-2 and TRBJ1-5; weak D call: TRBD1 (5 bases). Trimming removed 6 bases from V and 2 bases from J, with 14 bases in between. Germline lookup yields CDR1 SGHTA and CDR2 FQGNSA. This CDR3 contains 15 residues. CDR3 nucleotide sequence: TGTGCCAGCAGACTCACCATAGGGGGCAATCAGCCCCAGCATTTT. Its translation is CASRLTIGGNQPQHF.

This clone is a singleton in its sample. This rearrangement joins TRBV10-3 to TRBJ1-6; 8 bases are shared with TRBD1. This CDR3 has 14 amino acids. The junction had 4 bases not matched to a gene; V was cut back by 5 bases and J by 7 bases. The V gene's germline CDR1 is ENHRY and CDR2 SYGVKD. Here the CDR3 DNA reads TGTGCCATCAGTCCGGGACAGGAAAATTCACCCCTCCACTTT. Protein product: CAISPGQENSPLHF.

The chain links TRBV5-4 to TRBJ2-7; TRBD1 agrees at 8 bases. The CDR3 has 13 amino acids. Germline V gene sequence: CDR1 SGHNT, CDR2 YYREEE (reference sequence). Germline trimming cut 4 bases from V and 7 bases from J; bases unmatched to any gene: 7. CDR3 protein: CASSRDRGQEQYF. DNA for the CDR3: TGTGCCAGCAGCCGAGACAGGGGTCAAGAGCAGTACTTC.

V is TRBV9 and J is TRBJ1-1; 8 bases are a match to TRBD1. Germline V CDR1 and CDR2: SGDLS, YYNGEE. The CDR3 spans 14 residues. Germline trimming cut 3 bases from V and 3 bases from J; bases unmatched to any gene: 4. The CDR3 here is CASSATGVYTEAFF. The CDR3 bases are TGTGCCAGCAGCGCGACAGGGGTATACACTGAAGCTTTCTTT.

V gene TRBV19 combines with J gene TRBJ1-2; possibly TRBD1 for D (5 bases). This CDR3 is 11 amino acids long. Germline V lookup: CDR1 LNHDA, CDR2 SQIVND (reference sequence). The V end was cut by 8 bases, the J end by 8 bases, with 12 bases between. In DNA, the CDR3 is TGTGCCAGTGGGGCCGTGGGGGGCTACACCTTC. As protein: CASGAVGGYTF.